This is a list of T cell receptor beta chains from one sample in a study of T-cell memory formation after mild COVID-19. TCRdb called the 5' RACE reads again in MiXCR, with one record for every CDR3 protein. The top ten hold 21% of the sample, which has a few hundred thousand distinct CDR3 sequences, approximately 14% seen once. The sample taken for sequencing was PBMCs or a T cell subset sorted from them (not recorded which). Receptors were obtained from a man between 18 and 29 years old who had mild COVID-19 (a few samples of this study predate the infection). Cell type and time point are not known. CDR3s include the opening cysteine and the closing phenylalanine or tryptophan. A D gene is named only where the DNA matches it firmly. Clone size is stated in some rows and not others, as once, few, many or a class when expanded.

>TRBJ2-3|NA|13|TRBV15|NA
CATSREGPDTQYF
TGTGCCACCAGCAGGGAGGGCCCAGATACGCAGTATTTT
>TRBJ2-3|TRBD2|16|TRBV20-1|NA
CSARDPQRGDTDTQYF
TGCAGTGCTAGAGATCCCCAGCGGGGCGACACAGATACGCAGTATTTT
>TRBJ1-6|NA|13|TRBV5-1|few
CASSPEANSPLHF
TGCGCCAGCAGCCCCGAGGCGAATTCACCCCTCCACTTT
>TRBJ2-7|NA|14|TRBV7-2|few
CASSFDRISYEQYF
TGTGCCAGCAGTTTTGACAGGATCTCCTACGAGCAGTACTTC
>TRBJ1-2|NA|16|TRBV5-5|few
CASSLEGHRANYGYTF
TGTGCCAGCAGCCTGGAGGGCCACAGGGCAAACTATGGCTACACCTTC
>TRBJ1-1|TRBD1|15|TRBV9|many
CASSAGTGSNTEAFF
TGTGCCAGCAGCGCCGGGACAGGGTCGAACACTGAAGCTTTCTTT
>TRBJ2-7|TRBD1|15|TRBV4-1|few
CASSQSWTGGPEQYF
TGCGCCAGCAGCCAATCTTGGACAGGGGGCCCTGAGCAGTACTTC
>TRBJ2-3|NA|14|TRBV20-1|many
CSARSETSTDTQYF
TGCAGTGCTAGATCGGAGACCAGCACAGATACGCAGTATTTT
>TRBJ2-2|NA|14|TRBV5-1|many
CASSPGQTVGELFF
TGCGCCAGCAGCCCCGGACAGACCGTCGGGGAGCTGTTTTTT
>TRBJ1-1|NA|12|TRBV7-8|NA
CASSFRGRGAFF
TGTGCCAGCAGCTTCCGAGGACGAGGCGCTTTCTTT
>TRBJ2-5|NA|13|TRBV9|NA
CASSVEKEETQYF
TGTGCCAGCAGCGTAGAGAAGGAAGAGACCCAGTACTTC
>TRBJ2-5|TRBD2|17|TRBV7-9|few
CASSLVASGEHQETQYF
TGTGCCAGCAGCTTAGTAGCCAGCGGGGAGCACCAAGAGACCCAGTACTTC
>TRBJ1-2|NA|11|TRBV12-3/TRBV12-4|few
CASRRPGGYTF
TGTGCCAGCAGACGACCCGGTGGCTACACCTTC
>TRBJ2-3|TRBD1|14|TRBV7-2|few
CASSLHRGPDTQYF
TGTGCCAGCAGCCTTCACAGGGGGCCAGATACGCAGTATTTT
>TRBJ2-4|TRBD2|16|TRBV6-5|few
CASRNSGGAWGNIQYF
TGTGCCAGCAGGAATAGCGGGGGGGCCTGGGGAAACATTCAGTACTTC
>TRBJ1-4|NA|15|TRBV4-2|few
CASSPRDGVNEKLFF
TGTGCCAGCAGCCCGCGCGACGGGGTTAATGAAAAACTGTTTTTT
>TRBJ2-1|NA|14|TRBV11-2|NA
CASSSGPRIIEQFF
TGTGCCAGCAGCTCGGGGCCCCGGATTATTGAGCAGTTCTTC
>TRBJ1-2|NA|13|TRBV5-1|few
CASSLELGNGYTF
TGCGCCAGCAGCTTGGAGTTGGGGAACGGCTACACCTTC
>TRBJ2-3|NA|15|TRBV23-1|many
CASSLRTVSTDTQYF
TGCGCCAGCAGCCTTCGGACAGTCAGCACAGATACGCAGTATTTT
>TRBJ2-7|NA|16|TRBV7-3|few
CASSSPFGGRTYEQYF
TGTGCCAGCAGCTCCCCCTTTGGTGGCAGGACCTACGAGCAGTACTTC
>TRBJ2-3|TRBD2|12|TRBV29-1|NA
CSVPRGGDTQYF
TGCAGCGTCCCCCGGGGAGGGGATACGCAGTATTTT
>TRBJ2-3|NA|14|TRBV4-3|few
CASSPTSLADTQYF
TGCGCCAGCAGCCCGACTAGTCTCGCAGATACGCAGTATTTT
>TRBJ2-5|NA|15|TRBV7-2|few
CASSPSRGHQETQYF
TGTGCCAGCAGCCCATCCCGGGGGCATCAAGAGACCCAGTACTTC
>TRBJ2-2|NA|16|TRBV5-6|NA
CASSLDVRAGTGELFF
TGTGCCAGCAGCTTGGACGTCAGGGCGGGCACCGGGGAGCTGTTTTTT
>TRBJ2-2|TRBD2|16|TRBV20-1|NA
CSATQRGVTGTGELFF
TGCAGTGCTACCCAGCGGGGGGTTACGGGGACCGGGGAGCTGTTTTTT
>TRBJ1-1|NA|11|TRBV29-1|NA
CSAPVGNQAFF
TGCAGCGCCCCGGTGGGGAACCAAGCTTTCTTT
>TRBJ1-1|NA|15|TRBV18|few
CASSPMGPPNTEAFF
TGTGCCAGCTCACCGATGGGACCGCCGAACACTGAAGCTTTCTTT
>TRBJ2-1|TRBD1|14|TRBV5-5|few
CASTWDRAPDEQFF
TGTGCCAGCACCTGGGACAGGGCGCCGGATGAGCAGTTCTTC
>TRBJ2-1|TRBD2|16|TRBV5-1|few
CASSLVLAGVYNEQFF
TGCGCCAGCAGCTTGGTGTTAGCGGGAGTATACAATGAGCAGTTCTTC
>TRBJ1-1|NA|15|TRBV11-2|NA
CASSLEVDFGGGAFF
TGTGCCAGCAGCTTAGAGGTGGATTTTGGAGGGGGAGCTTTCTTT
>TRBJ1-2|TRBD1|15|TRBV10-3|NA
CAISGPQTGYYGYTF
TGTGCCATCAGCGGCCCCCAGACAGGGTACTATGGCTACACCTTC
>TRBJ1-1|NA|13|TRBV18|NA
CASSPRRASEAFF
TGTGCCAGCTCACCACGCCGGGCTAGTGAAGCTTTCTTT
>TRBJ2-7|NA|14|TRBV5-4|NA
CASSDLLSTYEQYF
TGTGCCAGCAGCGACTTACTGAGCACCTACGAGCAGTACTTC
>TRBJ2-2|NA|17|TRBV21-1|few
CASSKGKQGGTAGELFF
TGTGCCAGCAGCAAAGGGAAACAGGGGGGAACGGCCGGGGAGCTGTTTTTT
>TRBJ1-1|NA|15|TRBV11-2|few
CASRRIGQLNTEAFF
TGTGCCAGCAGACGCATCGGACAACTAAACACTGAAGCTTTCTTT
>TRBJ2-3|NA|16|TRBV6-5|once
CASSLDRPPLTDTQYF
TGTGCCAGCAGTTTAGACAGGCCTCCCCTCACAGATACGCAGTATTTT
>TRBJ2-2|TRBD1|17|TRBV4-1|NA
CASSQLWGTENTGELFF
TGCGCCAGCAGCCAGCTATGGGGGACAGAGAACACCGGGGAGCTGTTTTTT
>TRBJ1-1|TRBD1|12|TRBV2|NA
CASTEGGPEAFF
TGTGCCAGCACCGAAGGGGGCCCTGAAGCTTTCTTT
>TRBJ1-5|NA|14|TRBV4-1|few
CASSHGRNNQPQHF
TGCGCCAGCAGCCACGGACGGAACAATCAGCCCCAGCATTTT
>TRBJ2-3|TRBD2|17|TRBV7-2|few
CASSLLGGGPSTDTQYF
TGTGCCAGCAGCTTATTAGGCGGGGGGCCCAGCACAGATACGCAGTATTTT
>TRBJ1-6|TRBD1|14|TRBV7-2|NA
CASRSTGGVSPLHF
TGTGCCAGCAGGAGCACAGGGGGTGTTTCACCCCTCCACTTT
>TRBJ2-1|NA|15|TRBV20-1|NA
CSARVPLRVYNEQFF
TGCAGTGCTAGAGTGCCCCTGAGGGTATACAATGAGCAGTTCTTC
>TRBJ2-7|NA|11|TRBV27|few
CASRTFYEQYF
TGTGCCAGCAGGACCTTCTACGAGCAGTACTTC
>TRBJ2-6|TRBD1|17|TRBV14|NA
CASSPGQDPSGANVLTF
TGTGCCAGCAGCCCGGGACAGGATCCTTCTGGGGCCAACGTCCTGACTTTC
>TRBJ2-1|NA|17|TRBV3-1|NA
CASSLGTGISSYNEQFF
TGTGCCAGCAGCCTAGGAACAGGGATCAGCTCCTACAATGAGCAGTTCTTC
>TRBJ2-3|NA|14|TRBV9|few
CASSVVWNTDTQYF
TGTGCCAGCAGCGTAGTTTGGAACACAGATACGCAGTATTTT
>TRBJ2-5|NA|15|TRBV2|NA
CASTRDSGGSETQYF
TGTGCCAGCACCCGGGACTCCGGTGGGTCCGAGACCCAGTACTTC
>TRBJ2-1|TRBD2|16|TRBV6-2/TRBV6-3|few
CASSRAGGGGYNEQFF
TGTGCCAGCAGCCGCGCGGGGGGGGGTGGCTACAATGAGCAGTTCTTC
>TRBJ1-2|NA|13|TRBV19|NA
CASSAGINYGYTF
TGTGCCAGTAGTGCCGGGATTAACTATGGCTACACCTTC
>TRBJ2-1|TRBD2|13|TRBV7-3|NA
CASSPGLADEQFF
TGTGCCAGCAGCCCGGGACTAGCTGATGAGCAGTTCTTC
>TRBJ2-4|NA|11|TRBV20-1|few
CSTPIWDIQYF
TGCAGTACTCCCATCTGGGACATTCAGTACTTC
>TRBJ2-5|NA|20|TRBV7-9|NA
CASSPPDVGRGGRARETQYF
TGTGCCAGCAGCCCACCGGACGTGGGGCGGGGCGGGCGCGCGAGAGAGACCCAGTACTTC
>TRBJ2-7|NA|19|TRBV6-4|NA
CANLPRTVCYALPSYEQYF
TGTGCCAACTTGCCTCGGACAGTGTGTTACGCTTTACCCTCCTACGAGCAGTACTTC
>TRBJ2-1|TRBD1|13|TRBV20-1|few
CSAKGTEYNEQFF
TGCAGTGCTAAAGGGACAGAATACAATGAGCAGTTCTTC
>TRBJ2-3|NA|13|TRBV5-4|few
CASTGGRTDTQYF
TGTGCCAGCACCGGGGGGCGCACAGATACGCAGTATTTT